Below are 2 T cell receptor beta chains sequenced from a single sample in a study of CD8 T cells in Susac syndrome. An amount of RNA that ranged from 0.5 to 1 ug was reverse transcribed with random hexamers. TCRdb processed the immunoSEQ multiplex PCR reads anew with MiXCR; each CDR3 protein has one entry. The table includes some 22,000 distinct CDR3 sequences, 85% to 95% detected once. Input material: CD8+ T cells from PBMCs. These receptors all come from a human donor in good health.

The CDR3 sequence is CASSLGPRIANTGELFF. CDR3 coding DNA: TGTGCCAGCAGCTTAGGCCCGCGGATCGCGAACACCGGGGAGCTGTTTTTT. The chain couples TRBV7-8 to TRBJ2-2, with D unclear. Per germline, CDR1 SGHVS and CDR2 FQNEAQ. V was shortened by 1 base and J by 0 bases, with 12 bases between the two germline ends. This CDR3 spans 17 amino acids. The variable domain in full, completed from reference TRBV7-8 and TRBJ2-2, reads GAGVSQSPRYKVAKRGQDVALRCDPISGHVSLFWYQQALGQGPEFLTYFQNEAQLDKSGLPSDRFFAERPEGSVSTLKIQRTQQEDSAVYLCASSLGPRIANTGELFFGEGSRLTVL.

The chain employs TRBV29-1 and TRBJ2-5; TRBD1 matches at 7 bases. V shed 7 bases, J shed 5 bases, and the junction held 7 bases outside the gene matches. CDR3 length: 12 amino acids. Germline-derived CDR1 and CDR2 are SQVTM and ANQGSEA. CDR3 DNA sequence: TGCAGCGGACAGGGTCAGGGGGAGACCCAGTACTTC. Translating it yields CSGQGQGETQYF. Complete variable domain (other parts from reference TRBV29-1 and TRBJ2-5): SAVISQKPSRDICQRGTSLTIQCQVDSQVTMMFWYRQQPGQSLTLIATANQGSEATYESGFVIDKFPISRPNLTFSTLTVSNMSPEDSSIYLCSGQGQGETQYFGPGTRLLVL.